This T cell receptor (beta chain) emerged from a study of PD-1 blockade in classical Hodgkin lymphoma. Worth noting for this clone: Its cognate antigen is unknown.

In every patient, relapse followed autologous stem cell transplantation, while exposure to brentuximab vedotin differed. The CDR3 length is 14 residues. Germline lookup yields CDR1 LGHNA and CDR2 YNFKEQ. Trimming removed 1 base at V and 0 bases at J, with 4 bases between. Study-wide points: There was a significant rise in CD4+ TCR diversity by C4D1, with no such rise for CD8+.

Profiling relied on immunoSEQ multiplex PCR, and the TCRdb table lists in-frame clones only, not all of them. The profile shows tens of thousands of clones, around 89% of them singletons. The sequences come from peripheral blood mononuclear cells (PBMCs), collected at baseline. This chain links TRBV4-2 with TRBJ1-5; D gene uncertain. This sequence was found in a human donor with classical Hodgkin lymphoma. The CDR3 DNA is TGTGCCAGCAGCCAAGCGGTTAGCAATCAGCCCCAGCATTTT. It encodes CASSQAVSNQPQHF.